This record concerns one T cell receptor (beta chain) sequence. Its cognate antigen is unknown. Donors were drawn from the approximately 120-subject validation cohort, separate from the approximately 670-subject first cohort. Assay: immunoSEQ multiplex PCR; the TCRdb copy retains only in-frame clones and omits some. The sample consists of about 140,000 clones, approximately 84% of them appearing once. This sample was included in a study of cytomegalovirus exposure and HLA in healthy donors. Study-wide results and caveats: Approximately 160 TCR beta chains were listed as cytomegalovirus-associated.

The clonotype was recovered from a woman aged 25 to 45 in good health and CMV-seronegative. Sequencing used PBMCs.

Here the CDR3 reads CASTAQGWAETYEQYF. CDR3 sequence (DNA): TGCGCCAGCACGGCCCAAGGTTGGGCCGAAACCTACGAGCAGTACTTC. This chain connects TRBV5-1 to TRBJ2-7; D unclear. The CDR3 runs to 16 residues. Germline loops: CDR1 SGHRS, CDR2 YFSETQ. V was pared by 6 bases and J by 2 bases, with 21 bases between.